This TCR beta chain was sequenced for a study of siplizumab effects on memory and regulatory T cells. Study conclusions and caveats: The average Treg-derived proportion among mappable alloreactive CD4+ clones was 65% to 75% with siplizumab versus under 35% in controls. Unstimulated subsets accounted for the mapping of only a minor share of the clones that were alloreactive. Siplizumab significantly reduced alloreactive sequences traceable to unstimulated CD4+ memory cells.

About this clone itself: Its specificity is unknown.

Profiled with immunoSEQ multiplex PCR; TCRdb holds only in-frame clones, not every one. This table holds about 50,000 clones, approximately 84% found once. The CDR3 covers 12 residues. CDR1 LNHNV and CDR2 YYDKDF come from the germline V gene (reference sequence). The germline V and J ends were trimmed by 3 bases and 5 bases, with 5 bases remaining between them. The chain carries TRBV15 and TRBJ1-5; D gene unclear. The clonotype originates from a human donor in good health. The specimen sequenced was naive CD8+ T cells sorted from blood. The CDR3 region is CATSRGYQPQHF. CDR3 DNA: TGTGCCACCAGCAGGGGATATCAGCCCCAGCATTTT.